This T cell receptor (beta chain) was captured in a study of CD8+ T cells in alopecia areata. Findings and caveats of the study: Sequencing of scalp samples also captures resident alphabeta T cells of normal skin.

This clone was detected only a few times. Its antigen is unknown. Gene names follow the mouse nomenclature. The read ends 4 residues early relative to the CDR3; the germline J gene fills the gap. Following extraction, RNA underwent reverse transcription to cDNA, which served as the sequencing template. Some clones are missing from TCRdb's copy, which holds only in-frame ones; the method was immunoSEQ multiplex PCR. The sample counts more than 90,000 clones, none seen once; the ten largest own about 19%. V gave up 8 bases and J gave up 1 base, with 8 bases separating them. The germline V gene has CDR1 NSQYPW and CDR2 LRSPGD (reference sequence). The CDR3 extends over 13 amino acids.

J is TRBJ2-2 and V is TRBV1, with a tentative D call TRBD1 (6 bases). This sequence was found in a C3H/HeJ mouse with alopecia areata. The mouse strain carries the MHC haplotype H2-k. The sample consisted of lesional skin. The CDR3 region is CTCRDKNTGQLYF. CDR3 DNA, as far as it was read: TGCACCTGCCGGGACAAAAACACCGGG.